This T cell receptor (beta chain) was sequenced in a study of ipilimumab plus nivolumab after autologous stem cell transplantation. Assay: immunoSEQ multiplex PCR; the TCRdb copy retains only in-frame clones and omits some. Here the sample spans over 3,000 clones, roughly 90% being singletons. The sample was PBMCs, taken in a trial of ipilimumab plus nivolumab as post-transplant consolidation. This receptor was taken from a male donor with multiple myeloma.

The CDR3 DNA reads TGTGCCAGCAGTCTAGCGGGGCCGCCCTACGAGCAGTACTTC. This translates into CASSLAGPPYEQYF. The V call is TRBV2, the J call TRBJ2-7, with 9 bases fitting TRBD2. The CDR3 is 14 amino acids. Germline V gene data show CDR1 as SNHLY and CDR2 as FYNNEI. The junction had 4 bases not matched to a gene; V was cut back by 5 bases and J by 2 bases.